A selection of T cell receptor beta chains follows, all from one sample in a study of patients and donors after allogeneic stem cell transplantation. TCRdb re-called the RT-PCR reads through MiXCR, storing one row per CDR3 protein. The table records about a million distinct CDR3 sequences, more than 15% of them present only once. Sequenced material: blood, either unsorted or a sorted T cell fraction (not recorded which). The receptors originated from a human donor who was either an allogeneic HSCT recipient or a stem cell or donor lymphocyte infusion donor (not recorded which). It is not recorded whose cells these are; they may come from a transplant donor. Each CDR3 is given with its conserved first and last residue. A D gene is named only where the DNA matches it firmly. Some rows have no size entry. The others give once, few or many, or a class for an expanded clone.

CDR3aa: CASSQGSLLAGQETQYF; CDR3nt: TGTGCCAGCAGCCAAGGATCCCTACTAGCGGGGCAAGAGACCCAGTACTTC; j_gene: TRBJ2-5; d_gene: TRBD2; abundance: .; v_gene: TRBV4-2
CDR3aa: CATRNWVGEQFF; CDR3nt: TGTGCCACCCGTAATTGGGTTGGCGAGCAGTTCTTC; j_gene: TRBJ2-1; d_gene: .; abundance: few; v_gene: TRBV6-5
CDR3aa: CASSVRTSGGSGANVLTF; CDR3nt: TGTGCCAGCAGCGTCCGGACTAGCGGGGGTTCTGGGGCCAACGTCCTGACTTTC; j_gene: TRBJ2-6; d_gene: TRBD2; abundance: .; v_gene: TRBV9
CDR3aa: CASSQDEGPAKNIQYF; CDR3nt: TGTGCCAGCAGCCAAGATGAGGGGCCTGCCAAAAACATTCAGTACTTC; j_gene: TRBJ2-4; d_gene: .; abundance: .; v_gene: TRBV4-2
CDR3aa: CATQLSHPAYNEQFF; CDR3nt: TGTGCCACCCAGCTTAGTCACCCGGCATACAATGAGCAGTTCTTC; j_gene: TRBJ2-1; d_gene: .; abundance: once; v_gene: TRBV11-2
CDR3aa: CAIEASGAGEQYF; CDR3nt: TGTGCCATCGAAGCTAGCGGAGCGGGCGAGCAGTACTTC; j_gene: TRBJ2-7; d_gene: TRBD2; abundance: .; v_gene: TRBV10-3
CDR3aa: CASSPSDSLEQYF; CDR3nt: TGTGCCAGCAGCCCTTCGGACAGCCTAGAGCAGTACTTC; j_gene: TRBJ2-7; d_gene: .; abundance: .; v_gene: TRBV13
CDR3aa: CASSEAGRLVPGELFF; CDR3nt: TGTGCCAGCAGTGAAGCTGGCCGGCTAGTGCCCGGGGAGCTGTTTTTT; j_gene: TRBJ2-2; d_gene: .; abundance: .; v_gene: TRBV2
CDR3aa: CSSIRTVGSGNTIYF; CDR3nt: TGTTCCAGCATCCGTACTGTGGGGTCTGGAAACACCATATATTTT; j_gene: TRBJ1-3; d_gene: .; abundance: .; v_gene: TRBV7-9
CDR3aa: CASSFVSGRQGEQFF; CDR3nt: TGTGCCAGCAGCTTCGTTAGCGGGAGGCAGGGTGAGCAGTTCTTC; j_gene: TRBJ2-1; d_gene: TRBD2; abundance: few; v_gene: TRBV7-3
CDR3aa: CASSLWQGRGTGELFF; CDR3nt: TGTGCCAGCAGTTTATGGCAGGGGAGGGGCACCGGGGAGCTGTTTTTT; j_gene: TRBJ2-2; d_gene: .; abundance: .; v_gene: TRBV12-3/TRBV12-4
CDR3aa: CASSQETSGSSKYF; CDR3nt: TGTGCCAGCAGCCAGGAAACTAGCGGGAGTTCAAAGTACTTC; j_gene: TRBJ2-7; d_gene: TRBD2; abundance: once; v_gene: TRBV3-1
CDR3aa: CASSLRTGGGYTF; CDR3nt: TGTGCCAGCAGTCTCAGGACAGGGGGAGGCTACACCTTC; j_gene: TRBJ1-2; d_gene: TRBD1; abundance: .; v_gene: TRBV12-3/TRBV12-4
CDR3aa: CASSQEGLAGGLDTGELFF; CDR3nt: TGTGCCAGCAGCCAAGAGGGGCTAGCGGGGGGGCTGGACACCGGGGAGCTGTTTTTT; j_gene: TRBJ2-2; d_gene: TRBD2; abundance: few; v_gene: TRBV4-2
CDR3aa: CASSSTLVLSQSTDTQYF; CDR3nt: TGTGCCAGCAGCTCCACTTTAGTCTTGAGCCAGTCCACAGATACGCAGTATTTT; j_gene: TRBJ2-3; d_gene: .; abundance: .; v_gene: TRBV5-4
CDR3aa: CASSIAGFQETQYF; CDR3nt: TGTGCCAGTAGTATTGCAGGGTTCCAAGAGACCCAGTACTTC; j_gene: TRBJ2-5; d_gene: .; abundance: .; v_gene: TRBV19
CDR3aa: CASSLASGSRNIQYF; CDR3nt: TGCGCCAGCAGCTTGGCCTCGGGGAGTAGAAACATTCAGTACTTC; j_gene: TRBJ2-4; d_gene: .; abundance: .; v_gene: TRBV5-1
CDR3aa: CASSQVQYGEQFF; CDR3nt: TGCGCCAGCAGCCAAGTGCAGTACGGTGAGCAGTTCTTC; j_gene: TRBJ2-1; d_gene: .; abundance: few; v_gene: TRBV4-1
CDR3aa: CSAIDRDPNSRNTEAFF; CDR3nt: TGCAGCGCCATAGACAGGGACCCCAACTCGAGGAACACTGAAGCTTTCTTT; j_gene: TRBJ1-1; d_gene: TRBD1; abundance: .; v_gene: TRBV29-1
CDR3aa: CASSEALGTELYF; CDR3nt: TGTGCCAGCAGTGAAGCGCTTGGGACAGAGCTATACTTC; j_gene: TRBJ2-7; d_gene: TRBD1; abundance: .; v_gene: TRBV2
CDR3aa: CASSVASVGKLFF; CDR3nt: TGTGCCAGCAGTGTGGCGAGTGTGGGAAAACTGTTTTTT; j_gene: TRBJ1-4; d_gene: .; abundance: .; v_gene: TRBV6-1
CDR3aa: CSAREGLKRKSSHNEQFF; CDR3nt: TGCAGTGCTAGAGAAGGCCTCAAGCGGAAGAGCTCCCACAATGAGCAGTTCTTC; j_gene: TRBJ2-1; d_gene: .; abundance: .; v_gene: TRBV20-1
CDR3aa: CASSNLPSPRPDTQYF; CDR3nt: TGTGCCAGCAGTAACCTCCCAAGTCCGAGGCCAGATACGCAGTATTTT; j_gene: TRBJ2-3; d_gene: .; abundance: .; v_gene: TRBV6-1
CDR3aa: CSAPLGGVTDTQYF; CDR3nt: TGCAGTGCCCCCTTAGGGGGCGTCACAGATACGCAGTATTTT; j_gene: TRBJ2-3; d_gene: TRBD1; abundance: few; v_gene: TRBV20-1
CDR3aa: CATSDFSPRPNNEQFF; CDR3nt: TGTGCCACCAGTGATTTCAGTCCGCGGCCCAACAATGAGCAGTTCTTC; j_gene: TRBJ2-1; d_gene: .; abundance: .; v_gene: TRBV24-1
CDR3aa: CASSFRRGSYEQYF; CDR3nt: TGCGCCAGCAGCTTCCGACGGGGCTCCTACGAGCAGTACTTC; j_gene: TRBJ2-7; d_gene: .; abundance: .; v_gene: TRBV5-1
CDR3aa: CAVGAEDTQYF; CDR3nt: TGTGCCGTGGGAGCGGAAGATACGCAGTATTTT; j_gene: TRBJ2-3; d_gene: .; abundance: .; v_gene: TRBV12-3/TRBV12-4
CDR3aa: CSAGGASSYNEQFF; CDR3nt: TGCAGTGCAGGGGGGGCAAGTTCCTACAATGAGCAGTTCTTC; j_gene: TRBJ2-1; d_gene: .; abundance: .; v_gene: TRBV20-1
CDR3aa: CASSVPGTGTYEQYF; CDR3nt: TGTGCCAGCAGTGTCCCCGGGACAGGGACCTACGAGCAGTACTTC; j_gene: TRBJ2-7; d_gene: TRBD1; abundance: .; v_gene: TRBV6-1
CDR3aa: CASSLGPLDGNTEAFF; CDR3nt: TGCGCCAGCAGCTTGGGACCACTTGATGGGAACACTGAAGCTTTCTTT; j_gene: TRBJ1-1; d_gene: .; abundance: many; v_gene: TRBV5-1
CDR3aa: CSARDVAYNEQFF; CDR3nt: TGCAGTGCTAGAGATGTCGCGTACAATGAGCAGTTCTTC; j_gene: TRBJ2-1; d_gene: .; abundance: .; v_gene: TRBV20-1
CDR3aa: CSAASGTNQPQHF; CDR3nt: TGCAGTGCTGCCAGTGGGACCAATCAGCCCCAGCATTTT; j_gene: TRBJ1-5; d_gene: .; abundance: many; v_gene: TRBV20-1
CDR3aa: CAWSGHLKGAKNIQYF; CDR3nt: TGTGCCTGGAGTGGACACCTAAAGGGGGCCAAAAACATTCAGTACTTC; j_gene: TRBJ2-4; d_gene: .; abundance: .; v_gene: TRBV30
CDR3aa: CASREGLSEAFF; CDR3nt: TGTGCCAGCAGGGAAGGGTTGTCTGAAGCTTTCTTT; j_gene: TRBJ1-1; d_gene: .; abundance: .; v_gene: TRBV6-1
CDR3aa: CASSPPLAGAETQYF; CDR3nt: TGTGCCAGCAGCCCGCCACTAGCGGGAGCAGAGACCCAGTACTTC; j_gene: TRBJ2-5; d_gene: TRBD2; abundance: .; v_gene: TRBV9
CDR3aa: CASSSDTGYGYTF; CDR3nt: TGCGCCAGCAGCTCGGACACCGGCTATGGCTACACCTTC; j_gene: TRBJ1-2; d_gene: .; abundance: few; v_gene: TRBV5-1
CDR3aa: CASSLTGETEAFF; CDR3nt: TGTGCCAGCAGTTTGACAGGGGAGACTGAAGCTTTCTTT; j_gene: TRBJ1-1; d_gene: TRBD1; abundance: many; v_gene: TRBV12-3/TRBV12-4
CDR3aa: CATSPRQATYEQYF; CDR3nt: TGTGCCACCAGCCCCCGACAGGCTACTTACGAGCAGTACTTC; j_gene: TRBJ2-7; d_gene: .; abundance: .; v_gene: TRBV15
CDR3aa: CASTATPTQETQYF; CDR3nt: TGTGCCAGCACCGCGACTCCTACCCAAGAGACCCAGTACTTC; j_gene: TRBJ2-5; d_gene: .; abundance: many; v_gene: TRBV12-3/TRBV12-4
CDR3aa: CSVVQGLGYGYTF; CDR3nt: TGCAGCGTCGTTCAGGGGTTGGGTTATGGCTACACCTTC; j_gene: TRBJ1-2; d_gene: .; abundance: .; v_gene: TRBV29-1
CDR3aa: CASRGQGAMGYTF; CDR3nt: TGTGCCAGCAGGGGACAGGGGGCGATGGGCTACACCTTC; j_gene: TRBJ1-2; d_gene: TRBD1; abundance: .; v_gene: TRBV25-1